These 24 T cell receptor beta chains originate from one sample sequenced in a study of OX40 agonist ivuxolimab in advanced cancers. The data were produced by immunoSEQ multiplex PCR, yet TCRdb's version contains in-frame clones alone and is incomplete. The sample lists over 40,000 clones; approximately 80% were seen once. The source material was CD4+ or CD8+ T cells sorted from blood, sampled in a trial of the OX40 agonist ivuxolimab. The receptors here all came from an adult with an advanced solid tumor such as melanoma, head and neck, liver or kidney cancer.

The rearrangement links TRBV7-3 to TRBJ1-2, with a weak D call TRBD1 (5 bases). With 5 bases removed from V and 7 bases from J, the gap between germline ends came to 11 bases. Germline V gene sequence: CDR1 SGHTA, CDR2 FQGTGA. The CDR3 covers 12 residues. This CDR3 is CASSGSRGGYTF. CDR3 sequence (DNA): TGTGCCAGCAGCGGTTCTAGGGGTGGCTACACCTTC.

This clone was picked up a small number of times. The rearrangement links TRBV7-3 to TRBJ2-5, with 7 bases identical to TRBD1. The CDR3 is made up of 16 amino acids. With 5 bases clipped from V and 5 bases from J, the junction kept 14 bases outside the gene matches. Germline lookup yields CDR1 SGHTA and CDR2 FQGTGA. As DNA, the CDR3 is TGTGCCAGCAGCCAGACAGGAGGAGGCAGGGGGGAGACCCAGTACTTC. Protein product: CASSQTGGGRGETQYF. Supplemented by reference TRBV7-3 and TRBJ2-5, the full variable domain reads GAGVSQTPSNKVTEKGKYVELRCDPISGHTALYWYRQSLGQGPEFLIYFQGTGAADDSGLPNDRFFAVRPEGSVSTLKIQRTERGDSAVYLCASSQTGGGRGETQYFGPGTRLLVL.

V and J are TRBV6-1 and TRBJ2-2; D remains unclear. The CDR3 extends over 13 amino acids. Germline CDR1 and CDR2: MNHNS and SASEGT. V was cut by 7 bases and J by 2 bases, with 8 bases left in between. Here the CDR3 reads CASTEINTGELFF. The CDR3, as DNA: TGTGCCAGCACCGAAATTAACACCGGGGAGCTGTTTTTT.

V and J are TRBV19 and TRBJ2-7, with 8 bases fitting TRBD2. CDR1 is LNHDA and CDR2 is SQIVND in the germline V gene (reference sequence). The CDR3 loop spans 15 amino acids. The V segment lost 8 bases and the J segment 4 bases; nucleotides outside the gene matches: 13. In nucleotides, the CDR3 is TGTGCCAGTGCAACATTCGGGGGGGGTACTTACGAGCAGTACTTC. Translation gives CASATFGGGTYEQYF. The variable domain in full, with the rest retrieved from reference TRBV19 and TRBJ2-7, is DGGITQSPKYLFRKEGQNVTLSCEQNLNHDAMYWYRQDPGQGLRLIYYSQIVNDFQKGDIAEGYSVSREKKESFPLTVTSAQKNPTAFYLCASATFGGGTYEQYFGPGTRLTVT.

The chain has TRBV6-5 and TRBJ2-7, with unresolved D. V was shortened by 6 bases and J by 6 bases, with 12 bases between the two germline ends. CDR3 length: 12 amino acids. In germline, CDR1 is MNHEY, CDR2 SVGAGI. CDR3 protein: CASSPGRTEQYF. The CDR3 coding sequence is TGTGCCAGCAGCCCGGGCCGCACCGAGCAGTACTTC.

The genes are TRBV4-1 and TRBJ2-4; 9 nucleotides match TRBD1. V gave up 4 bases and J gave up 0 bases; unmatched junction bases: 7. Germline lookup yields CDR1 MGHRA and CDR2 YSYEKL. The CDR3 sequence is 17 residues long. This CDR3 reads CASSPPGTGLAKNIQYF. As DNA, the CDR3 is TGCGCCAGCAGCCCACCCGGGACAGGGTTAGCCAAAAACATTCAGTACTTC.

The chain links TRBV2 to TRBJ2-4, with D unclear. Germline CDR1 is SNHLY and CDR2 is FYNNEI. There are 11 residues in the CDR3. V was shortened by 6 bases and J by 5 bases, with 5 bases between the two germline ends. CDR3: CASSPQNIQYF. The DNA for the CDR3 is TGTGCCAGCAGCCCTCAAAACATTCAGTACTTC.

J is TRBJ2-1 and V is TRBV11-2; weak D call: TRBD1 (5 bases). CDR1 SGHAT and CDR2 FQNNGV come from the germline V gene. CDR3 length equals 12 residues. The germline V and J ends were trimmed by 4 bases and 7 bases, with 8 bases remaining between them. In nucleotides, the CDR3 is TGTGCCAGCAGCTCTCAGGGAAATGAGCAGTTCTTC. Translated: CASSSQGNEQFF.

V usage is TRBV11-3 and J usage is TRBJ2-1; D may be TRBD1 or TRBD2 (6 bases each). The CDR3 length is 18 residues. CDR1 is SGHNT, CDR2 YENEEA, per germline. Deletions cut 6 bases from V and 0 bases from J, with 21 bases between. The CDR3 loop is CASSWGAEYLSSYNEQFF. CDR3 DNA: TGTGCCAGCAGTTGGGGGGCGGAATACTTGAGCTCCTACAATGAGCAGTTCTTC.

The V and J genes are TRBV5-1 and TRBJ2-1; 8 bases fit TRBD2. The CDR3 sequence is 13 residues long. V was pared by 4 bases and J by 8 bases, with 5 bases of the junction left unmatched. Germline CDR1 SGHRS, CDR2 YFSETQ. CDR3 nucleotides: TGCGCCAGCAGCGAGCGGGAGTCTGATGAGCAGTTCTTC. The encoded protein is CASSERESDEQFF.

V gene TRBV6-1 combines with J gene TRBJ1-1; no clear D. This CDR3 has 13 residues. CDR1 and CDR2 (germline): MNHNS, SASEGT. V was pared by 4 bases and J by 1 base, with 7 bases between. In DNA, the CDR3 is TGTGCCAGCAGTGTACGCACGAACACTGAAGCTTTCTTT. Translating it yields CASSVRTNTEAFF.

CDR3 in DNA: TGTGCCCCCCGTGGGGGTCACTCTGGAAACACCATATATTTT. Protein sequence: CAPRGGHSGNTIYF. The rearrangement joins TRBV28 to TRBJ1-3; tentative D call: TRBD1 (5 bases). This CDR3 is 14 amino acids long. V was clipped by 11 bases and J by 0 bases, with 14 bases between them. Germline lookup yields CDR1 MDHEN and CDR2 SYDVKM.

V and J are TRBV6-6 and TRBJ2-5, with D maybe TRBD2 (6 bases). CDR3 length: 14 amino acids. The V gene's germline CDR1 is MNHNY and CDR2 SVGAGI (reference sequence). V shed 7 bases and J shed 3 bases, with 15 bases lying between them. In nucleotides, the CDR3 is TGTGCCAGCATGGAGGGCGGGATAGAAGAGACCCAGTACTTC. This codes for CASMEGGIEETQYF.

The V gene is TRBV9, the J gene TRBJ2-3; 12 bases are a match to TRBD2. V was pared by 3 bases and J by 2 bases, with 4 bases of the junction left unmatched. There are 16 residues in the CDR3. The germline V gene has CDR1 SGDLS and CDR2 YYNGEE. CDR3 loop: CASSARLAGVTDTQYF. CDR3 DNA: TGTGCCAGCAGCGCCAGACTAGCGGGAGTCACAGATACGCAGTATTTT.

The CDR3 nucleotides read TGCGCCAGCCAACCGGGACTAGCGGGAGGTGAGCAGTTCTTC. It is translated as CASQPGLAGGEQFF. The chain combines TRBV10-1 with TRBJ2-1, with 15 bases aligning to TRBD2. The trim removed 8 bases at V and 9 bases at J, leaving 5 bases unmatched. CDR3 length: 14 residues. Germline values: CDR1 WNHNN, CDR2 SYGVQD (reference sequence).

This chain links TRBV4-3 with TRBJ2-3; D is undetermined. V was clipped by 3 bases and J by 2 bases, with 9 bases between them. This CDR3 contains 14 residues. Germline V gives CDR1 LGHNA, CDR2 YSLEER. The CDR3 DNA reads TGCGCCAGCAGCCATTTAGCTCTCACAGATACGCAGTATTTT. It specifies CASSHLALTDTQYF.

The gene calls are TRBV19 and TRBJ2-7, with a weak D call TRBD2 (7 bases). Trimming shortened V by 3 bases and J by 1 base, and 13 bases separated the two germline ends. Germline lookup yields CDR1 LNHDA and CDR2 SQIVND (reference sequence). CDR3 length: 15 residues. For the CDR3, the DNA is TGTGCCAGTAGTATCGAACAGGGAGGGTCCTACGAGCAGTACTTC. Encoded protein: CASSIEQGGSYEQYF.

The chain links TRBV28 to TRBJ2-3; 7 bases align to TRBD1. V gave up 1 base and J gave up 3 bases; unmatched junction bases: 1. CDR1 is MDHEN and CDR2 is SYDVKM in the germline V gene. This CDR3 is 14 amino acids long. CDR3 amino acids: CASSLSGGTDTQYF. DNA for the CDR3: TGTGCCAGCAGTTTATCAGGGGGAACAGATACGCAGTATTTT.

This clone was recorded only once. The J gene is TRBJ2-7, the V gene TRBV19, with 12 bases identical to TRBD2. V was clipped by 5 bases and J by 6 bases; unmatched bases: 8. Germline V gene lookup returns CDR1 LNHDA and CDR2 SQIVND (reference sequence). The CDR3 totals 15 residues. The CDR3 region is CASSLRLAGEGEQYF. The CDR3, as DNA: TGTGCCAGTAGTTTGAGACTAGCGGGAGAGGGCGAGCAGTACTTC.

The gene calls are TRBV28 and TRBJ2-3, with 7 bases aligning to TRBD2. Unmatched junction bases numbered 4, after V lost 1 base and J lost 3 bases. Germline CDR1 and CDR2: MDHEN and SYDVKM. The CDR3 is 15 residues long. CDR3 loop: CASSLYGGSTDTQYF. Here the CDR3 DNA reads TGTGCCAGCAGTTTATATGGCGGGAGTACAGATACGCAGTATTTT. Looking up the rest from reference TRBV28 and TRBJ2-3 gives the full variable domain: DVKVTQSSRYLVKRTGEKVFLECVQDMDHENMFWYRQDPGLGLRLIYFSYDVKMKEKGDIPEGYSVSREKKERFSLILESASTNQTSMYLCASSLYGGSTDTQYFGPGTRLTVL.

This clone was counted a few times. Other DNA sequences in this specimen translate into the identical CDR3. The chain couples TRBV7-9 to TRBJ1-2, with D possibly matching TRBD1 (6 bases). V shed 1 base and J shed 7 bases, with 10 bases lying between them. Germline CDR1 SEHNR, CDR2 FQNEAQ (reference sequence). The CDR3 is 13 amino acids. The CDR3 bases are TGTGCCAGCAGCTTAGACGGAGGGGGTGGCTACACCTTC. Residues: CASSLDGGGGYTF.

The table lists this clone with a few counts. J is TRBJ2-3 and V is TRBV7-3; D is undetermined. In germline, CDR1 is SGHTA, CDR2 FQGTGA. V lost 5 bases to trimming and J lost 2 bases, with 5 bases between them. The CDR3 extends over 12 amino acids. The CDR3 sequence is CASSRNTDTQYF. CDR3 in DNA: TGTGCCAGCAGCCGGAACACAGATACGCAGTATTTT.

The rearrangement joins TRBV11-3 to TRBJ1-1; a weak D match, TRBD1 (5 bases). The ends were cut back, 5 bases at V and 8 bases at J, with 15 bases in the middle. Germline values: CDR1 SGHNT, CDR2 YENEEA. The CDR3 is 13 amino acids. CDR3 in amino acids: CASSEGSGREAFF. The CDR3 DNA follows: TGTGCCAGCAGCGAGGGGTCCGGACGGGAAGCTTTCTTT.

The chain couples TRBV5-6 to TRBJ1-2; 7 bases are a match to TRBD1. Per germline, CDR1 SGHDT and CDR2 YYEEEE. V lost 4 bases and J lost 4; bases outside the gene matches: 10. This CDR3 comprises 15 residues. The CDR3 DNA reads as TGTGCCAGCAGCCGCAAAGATACAGGGGTCTATGGCTACACCTTC. It encodes CASSRKDTGVYGYTF.